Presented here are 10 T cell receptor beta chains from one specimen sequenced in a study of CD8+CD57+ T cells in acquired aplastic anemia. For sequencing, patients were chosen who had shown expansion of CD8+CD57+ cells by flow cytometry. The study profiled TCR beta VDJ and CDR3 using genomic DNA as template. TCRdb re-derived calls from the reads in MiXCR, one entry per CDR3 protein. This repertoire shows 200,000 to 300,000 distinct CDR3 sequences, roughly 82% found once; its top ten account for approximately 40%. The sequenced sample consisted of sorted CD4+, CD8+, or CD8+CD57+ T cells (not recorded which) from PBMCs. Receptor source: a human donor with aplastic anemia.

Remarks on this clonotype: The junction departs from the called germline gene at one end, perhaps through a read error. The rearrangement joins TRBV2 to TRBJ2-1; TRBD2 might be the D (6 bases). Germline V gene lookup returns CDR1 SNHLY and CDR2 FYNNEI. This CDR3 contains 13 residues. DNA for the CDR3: TGTGCCAGCAGTGATGGGGGGATCCACGATAAGTACTTC. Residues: CASSDGGIHDKYF.

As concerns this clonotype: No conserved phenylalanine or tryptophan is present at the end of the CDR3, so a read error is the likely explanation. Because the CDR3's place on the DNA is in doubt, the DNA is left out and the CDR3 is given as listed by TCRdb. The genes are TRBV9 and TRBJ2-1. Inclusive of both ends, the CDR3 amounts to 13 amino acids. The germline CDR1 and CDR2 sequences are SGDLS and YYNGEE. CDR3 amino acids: CASRGAGNIQYFV.

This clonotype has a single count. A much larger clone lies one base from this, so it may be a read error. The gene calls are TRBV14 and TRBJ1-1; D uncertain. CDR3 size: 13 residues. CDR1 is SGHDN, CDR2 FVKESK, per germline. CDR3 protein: CASSQAVRTYEQF. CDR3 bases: TGTGCCAGCAGCCAAGCCGTACGGACCTACGAGCAGTTT.

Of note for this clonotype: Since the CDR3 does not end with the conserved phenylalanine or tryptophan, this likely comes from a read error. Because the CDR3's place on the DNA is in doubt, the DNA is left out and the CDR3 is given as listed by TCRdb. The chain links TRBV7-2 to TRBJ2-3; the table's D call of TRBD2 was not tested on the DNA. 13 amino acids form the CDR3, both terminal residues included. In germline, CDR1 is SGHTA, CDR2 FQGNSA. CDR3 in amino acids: CASSCDSGANNEH.

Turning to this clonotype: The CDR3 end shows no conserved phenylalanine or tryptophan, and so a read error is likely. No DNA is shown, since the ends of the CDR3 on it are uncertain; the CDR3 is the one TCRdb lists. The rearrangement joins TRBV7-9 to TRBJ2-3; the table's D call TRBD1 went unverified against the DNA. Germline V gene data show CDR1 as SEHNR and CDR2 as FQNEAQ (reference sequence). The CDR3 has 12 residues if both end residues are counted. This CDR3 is CASSVRDGTQND.

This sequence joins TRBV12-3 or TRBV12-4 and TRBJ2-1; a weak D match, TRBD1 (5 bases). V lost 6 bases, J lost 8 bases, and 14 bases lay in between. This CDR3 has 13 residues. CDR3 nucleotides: TGTGCCAGCAGCGCAGGGCCCAGCGATGAGCAGTTCTTC. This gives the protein CASSAGPSDEQFF.

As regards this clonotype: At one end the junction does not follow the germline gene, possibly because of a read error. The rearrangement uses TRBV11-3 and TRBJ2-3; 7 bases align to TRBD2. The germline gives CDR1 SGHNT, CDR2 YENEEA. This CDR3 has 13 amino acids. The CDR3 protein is CASSLAGGDTRYF. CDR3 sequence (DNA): TGTGCCAGCAGCTTAGCGGGAGGAGATACGCGGTATTTT.

The CDR3 nucleotides read TGTGCCAGCACCCCAGGCAGGGCCCATTCACCCCTCCACTTT. As protein: CASTPGRAHSPLHF. The chain links TRBV2 to TRBJ1-6, with D perhaps TRBD1 (5 bases). Trimming removed 7 bases at V and 8 bases at J, with 15 bases between. The CDR3 is made up of 14 amino acids. Germline V gene lookup returns CDR1 SNHLY and CDR2 FYNNEI. Variable domain in full (rest from reference TRBV2 and TRBJ1-6): EPEVTQTPSHQVTQMGQEVILRCVPISNHLYFYWYRQILGQKVEFLVSFYNNEISEKSEIFDDQFSVERPDGSNFTLKIRSTKLEDSAMYFCASTPGRAHSPLHFGNGTRLTVT.

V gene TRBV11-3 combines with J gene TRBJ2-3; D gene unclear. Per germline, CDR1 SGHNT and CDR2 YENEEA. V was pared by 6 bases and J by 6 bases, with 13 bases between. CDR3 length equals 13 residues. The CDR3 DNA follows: TGTGCCAGCAGGGTTCATCCAACCGATACGCAGTATTTT. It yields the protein CASRVHPTDTQYF.

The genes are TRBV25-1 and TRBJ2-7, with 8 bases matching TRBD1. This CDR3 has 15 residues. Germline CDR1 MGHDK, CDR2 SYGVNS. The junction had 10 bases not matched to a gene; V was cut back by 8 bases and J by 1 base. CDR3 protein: CASSPLGTGSYEQYF. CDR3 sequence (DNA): TGTGCCAGCTCCCCCCTGGGGACAGGTTCCTACGAGCAGTACTTC.